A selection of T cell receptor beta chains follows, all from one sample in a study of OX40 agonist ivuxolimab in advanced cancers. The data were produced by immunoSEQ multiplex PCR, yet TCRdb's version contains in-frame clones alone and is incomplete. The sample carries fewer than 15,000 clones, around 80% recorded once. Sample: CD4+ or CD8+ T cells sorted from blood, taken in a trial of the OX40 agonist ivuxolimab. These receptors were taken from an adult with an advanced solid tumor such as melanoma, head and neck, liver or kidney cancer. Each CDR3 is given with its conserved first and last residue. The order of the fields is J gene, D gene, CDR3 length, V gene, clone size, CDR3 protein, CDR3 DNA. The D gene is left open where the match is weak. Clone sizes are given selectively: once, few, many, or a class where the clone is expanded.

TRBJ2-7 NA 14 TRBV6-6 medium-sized CASSYAGPLDEQYF TGTGCCAGCAGTTACGCAGGACCTTTGGACGAGCAGTACTTC
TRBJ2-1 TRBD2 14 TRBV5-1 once CASSLAGGLDEQFF TGCGCCAGCAGCTTAGCGGGGGGGCTCGATGAGCAGTTCTTC
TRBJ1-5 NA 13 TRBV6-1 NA CASSRGSNQPQHF TGTGCCAGCTCGAGGGGTAGCAATCAGCCCCAGCATTTT
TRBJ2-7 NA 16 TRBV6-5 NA CASSYSAGSGADEQYF TGTGCCAGCAGTTACTCCGCGGGGTCTGGCGCGGACGAGCAGTACTTC
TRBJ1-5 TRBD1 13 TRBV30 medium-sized CAWRTGVGQPQHF TGTGCCTGGAGGACAGGGGTCGGACAGCCCCAGCATTTT
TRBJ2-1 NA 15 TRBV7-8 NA CASSLGAKMGNEQFF TGTGCCAGCAGCTTAGGGGCCAAAATGGGCAATGAGCAGTTCTTC
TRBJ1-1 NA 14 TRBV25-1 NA CASSEYSWNTEAFF TGTGCCAGCAGTGAATATAGTTGGAACACTGAAGCTTTCTTT
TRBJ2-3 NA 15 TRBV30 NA CAWTQIGAGGDTQYF TGTGCCTGGACCCAAATAGGGGCAGGAGGAGATACGCAGTATTTT
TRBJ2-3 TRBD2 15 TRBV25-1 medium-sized CASELAGGGADTQYF TGTGCCAGCGAACTTGCAGGCGGGGGGGCAGATACGCAGTATTTT
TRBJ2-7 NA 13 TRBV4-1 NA CASSPDRAYEQYF TGCGCCAGCAGCCCCGACAGAGCCTACGAGCAGTACTTC
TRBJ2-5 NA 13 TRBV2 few CASEGTRQETQYF TGTGCCAGCGAGGGGACTCGCCAAGAGACCCAGTACTTC
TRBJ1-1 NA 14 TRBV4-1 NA CASSPRDKNTEAFF TGCGCCAGCAGCCCCCGGGACAAGAACACTGAAGCTTTCTTT
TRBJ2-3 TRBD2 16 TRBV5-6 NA CASSSSLAGFTDTQYF TGTGCCAGCAGCTCTTCACTAGCGGGGTTCACAGATACGCAGTATTTT
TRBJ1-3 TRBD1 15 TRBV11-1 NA CATDSTGSGGNTIYF TGTGCCACCGATTCGACAGGGAGCGGTGGAAACACCATATATTTT
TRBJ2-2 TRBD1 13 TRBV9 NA CASGQGGTGELFF TGTGCCAGCGGACAGGGCGGCACCGGGGAGCTGTTTTTT
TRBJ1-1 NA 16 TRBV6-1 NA CASSEGWNNLNTEAFF TGTGCCAGCAGTGAAGGTTGGAACAACCTGAACACTGAAGCTTTCTTT
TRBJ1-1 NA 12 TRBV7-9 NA CASSPHNTEAFF TGTGCCAGCAGCCCCCATAACACTGAAGCTTTCTTT
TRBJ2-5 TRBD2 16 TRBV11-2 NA CASSPTSGRAGETQYF TGTGCCAGCAGCCCGACTAGCGGGAGGGCCGGGGAGACCCAGTACTTC
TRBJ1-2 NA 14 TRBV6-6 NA CASSLAVSNYGYTF TGTGCCAGCAGTTTGGCCGTATCGAACTATGGCTACACCTTC
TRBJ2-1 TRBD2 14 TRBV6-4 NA CASSDGLAGNEQFF TGTGCCAGCAGTGACGGACTAGCGGGCAATGAGCAGTTCTTC
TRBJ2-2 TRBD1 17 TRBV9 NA CASSEAFDRANTGELFF TGTGCCAGCAGCGAGGCCTTCGACAGGGCGAACACCGGGGAGCTGTTTTTT
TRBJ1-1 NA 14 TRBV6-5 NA CASSGGVESTEAFF TGTGCCAGCAGCGGGGGGGTGGAAAGCACTGAAGCTTTCTTT